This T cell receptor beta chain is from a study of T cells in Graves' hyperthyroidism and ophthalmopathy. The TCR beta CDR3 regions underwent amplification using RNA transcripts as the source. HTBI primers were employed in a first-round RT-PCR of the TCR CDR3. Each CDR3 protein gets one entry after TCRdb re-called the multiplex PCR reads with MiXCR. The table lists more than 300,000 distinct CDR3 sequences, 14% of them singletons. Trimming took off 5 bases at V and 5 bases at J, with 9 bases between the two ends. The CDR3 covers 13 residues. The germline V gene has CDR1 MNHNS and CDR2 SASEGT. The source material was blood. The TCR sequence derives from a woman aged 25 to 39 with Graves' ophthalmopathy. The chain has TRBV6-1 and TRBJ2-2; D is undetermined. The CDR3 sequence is CASSYLPTGELFF. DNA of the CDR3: TGTGCCAGCAGTTATCTCCCGACCGGGGAGCTGTTTTTT.